Shown below are 6 T cell receptor beta chains from a single sample sequenced in a study of cytomegalovirus exposure and HLA in healthy donors. PCR used 60 Vbeta primers and 13 Jbeta primers. Sequencing used immunoSEQ multiplex PCR; TCRdb keeps in-frame clones, though not all of them. The sample totals roughly 60,000 clones. What was sequenced was PBMCs. The origin of the receptors is a woman between 18 and 29 years old in good health and CMV-seronegative.

V is TRBV6-5 and J is TRBJ2-7; the match to TRBD1 covers 7 bases. Germline CDR1 and CDR2: MNHEY and SVGAGI. The V segment lost 0 bases and the J segment 2 bases; nucleotides outside the gene matches: 4. The CDR3 loop spans 15 amino acids. The CDR3 is CASSYSTGSPYEQYF. Written as DNA, the CDR3 is TGTGCCAGCAGTTACTCGACAGGGAGTCCCTACGAGCAGTACTTC.

The V and J genes are TRBV13 and TRBJ1-2, with D possibly being TRBD1 (5 bases). The V and J ends lost 5 bases and 1 base respectively, with 17 bases between them. The germline V gene encodes CDR1 PRHDT and CDR2 FYEKMQ (reference sequence). The CDR3 is 16 amino acids. CDR3 DNA sequence: TGTGCCAGCAGCAAGGCGGGGGACCCGAATAACTATGGCTACACCTTC. Its protein product is CASSKAGDPNNYGYTF.

The chain employs TRBV25-1 and TRBJ1-5; 9 bases are shared with TRBD1. The V segment lost 6 bases and the J segment 0 bases; nucleotides outside the gene matches: 9. Germline CDR1 reads MGHDK; CDR2 reads SYGVNS. The CDR3 runs to 17 residues. The CDR3 sequence: CASSGDREEGSNQPQHF. The DNA of the CDR3 is TGTGCCAGCAGCGGGGACAGGGAGGAGGGTAGCAATCAGCCCCAGCATTTT.

To note about this clone: The junction differs from germline at one of its ends, possibly a read error. V is TRBV30 and J is TRBJ2-7; 8 bases agree with TRBD2. CDR1 and CDR2 (germline): GTSNPN, SVGIG (reference sequence). This CDR3 has 15 residues. CDR3 bases: TGTGCCGGGAGCCCCAAGCGGGAGAAATTCTACGAGCAGTACTTC. This sequence encodes CAGSPKREKFYEQYF.

The J gene is TRBJ1-1, the V gene TRBV7-3; tentatively, D is TRBD1 (6 bases). The germline gives CDR1 SGHTA, CDR2 FQGTGA. This CDR3 has 12 residues. Trimming took 1 base from V and 11 from J, leaving 11 bases between them. The CDR3 here is CASSLMGAGAFF. The CDR3 DNA sequence: TGTGCCAGCAGCTTAATGGGGGCGGGCGCTTTCTTT.

The chain has TRBV5-1 and TRBJ2-1; 15 nucleotides line up with TRBD2. V shed 3 bases and J 8 bases; nucleotides not matched to a gene: 3. From germline, CDR1 is SGHRS and CDR2 YFSETQ. The CDR3 covers 15 residues. The CDR3 spells CASSWTSGRGDEQFF. The CDR3 nucleotides read TGCGCCAGCAGCTGGACTAGCGGGAGGGGGGATGAGCAGTTCTTC.